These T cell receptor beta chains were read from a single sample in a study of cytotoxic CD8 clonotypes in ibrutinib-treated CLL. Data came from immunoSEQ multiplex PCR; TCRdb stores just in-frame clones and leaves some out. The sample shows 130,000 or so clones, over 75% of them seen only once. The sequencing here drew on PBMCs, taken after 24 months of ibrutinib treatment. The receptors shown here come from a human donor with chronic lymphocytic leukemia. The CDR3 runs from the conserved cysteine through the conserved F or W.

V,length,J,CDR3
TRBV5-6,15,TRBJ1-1,CASSFRTGLSTEAFF
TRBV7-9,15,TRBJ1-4,CASSPGLGAGEKLFF
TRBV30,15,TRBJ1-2,CAWSPGTGVPMGYTF
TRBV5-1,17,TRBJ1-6,CASSAQYQPGANSPLHF
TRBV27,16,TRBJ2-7,CASSPRTSGVSYEQYF
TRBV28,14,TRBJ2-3,CASTQAGGQDTQYF
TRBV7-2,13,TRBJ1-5,CASSSHRDQPQHF
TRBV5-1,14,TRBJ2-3,CASSPGAGADTQYF
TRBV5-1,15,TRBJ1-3,CASSLVGGSGNTIYF
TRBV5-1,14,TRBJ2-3,CASSLGGFTDTQYF
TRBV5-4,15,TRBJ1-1,CASSGPGLGGREAFF
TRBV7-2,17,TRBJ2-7,CASSLKASGGAGYEQYF
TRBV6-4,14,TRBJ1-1,CASRAQKGYAEAFF
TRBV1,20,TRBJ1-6,CTSSIGGGQDPTHYNSPLHF
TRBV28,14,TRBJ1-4,CASSPGDLNEKLFF
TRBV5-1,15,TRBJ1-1,CASSPDGYMNTEAFF
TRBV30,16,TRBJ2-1,CAWSIKGTGVDNEQFF
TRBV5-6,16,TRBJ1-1,CASSFIPLAPNTEAFF
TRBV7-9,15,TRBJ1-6,CASSPATGIASPLHF
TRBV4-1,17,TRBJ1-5,CASSPPAGSSDNQPQHF
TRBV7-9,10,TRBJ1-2,CASRPDGYTF
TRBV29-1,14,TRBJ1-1,CSSGGGGGNTEAFF
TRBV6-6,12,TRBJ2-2,CASSVDLGELFF
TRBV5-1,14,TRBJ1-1,CASSSAGRSTEAFF
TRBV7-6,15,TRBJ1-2,CASSLDVDGNYGYTF
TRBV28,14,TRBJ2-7,CASRRGGKSYEQYF
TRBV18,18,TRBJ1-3,CASSPTRREAVSGNTIYF
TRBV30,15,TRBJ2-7,CAWSNLGARSYEQYF
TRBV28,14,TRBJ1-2,CASRAPGENYGYTF
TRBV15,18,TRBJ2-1,CATSRDLGQGRSYNEQFF
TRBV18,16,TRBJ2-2,CASSRASQGFAGELFF
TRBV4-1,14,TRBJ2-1,CASSRRGEYNEQFF
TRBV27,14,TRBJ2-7,CASSLGGRAGEQYF
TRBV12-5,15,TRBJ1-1,CASGFVGGQNTEAFF
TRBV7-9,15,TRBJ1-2,CASSFPLRANQRVTF
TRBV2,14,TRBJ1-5,CASSPGTGLQPQHF
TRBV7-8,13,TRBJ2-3,CASSSVGTDTQYF
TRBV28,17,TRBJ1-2,CASSSMGRAGDNYGYTF
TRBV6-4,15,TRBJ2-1,CASSGAGTGVNEQFF
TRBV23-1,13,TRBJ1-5,CASSLRGNQPQHF
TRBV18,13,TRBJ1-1,CASSPNEYTEAFF
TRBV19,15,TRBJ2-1,CASSIPSGRYNEQFF
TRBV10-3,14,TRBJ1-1,CAISESGMTTEAFF
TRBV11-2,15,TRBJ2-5,CASRRPGQGMETQYF
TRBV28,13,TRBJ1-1,CASSRRLNTEAFF
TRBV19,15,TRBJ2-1,CASSGTAGGYNEQFF